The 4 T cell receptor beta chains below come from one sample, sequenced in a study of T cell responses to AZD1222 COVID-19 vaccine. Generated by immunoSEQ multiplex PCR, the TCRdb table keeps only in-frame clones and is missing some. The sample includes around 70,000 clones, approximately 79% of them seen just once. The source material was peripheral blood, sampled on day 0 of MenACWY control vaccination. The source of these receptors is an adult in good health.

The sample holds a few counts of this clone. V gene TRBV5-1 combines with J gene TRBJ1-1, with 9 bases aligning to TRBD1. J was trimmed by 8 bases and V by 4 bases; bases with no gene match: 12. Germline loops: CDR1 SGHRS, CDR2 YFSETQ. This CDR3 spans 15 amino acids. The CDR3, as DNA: TGCGCCAGCAGCGCCCAACAGGGGGCCGCCCTCGAAGCTTTCTTT. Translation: CASSAQQGAALEAFF.

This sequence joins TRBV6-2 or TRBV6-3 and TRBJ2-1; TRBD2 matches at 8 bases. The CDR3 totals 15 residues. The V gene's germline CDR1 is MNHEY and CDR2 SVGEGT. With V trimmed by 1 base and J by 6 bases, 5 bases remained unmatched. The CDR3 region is CASSYWAGRGNEQFF. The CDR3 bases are TGTGCCAGCAGTTACTGGGCCGGGAGGGGCAATGAGCAGTTCTTC.

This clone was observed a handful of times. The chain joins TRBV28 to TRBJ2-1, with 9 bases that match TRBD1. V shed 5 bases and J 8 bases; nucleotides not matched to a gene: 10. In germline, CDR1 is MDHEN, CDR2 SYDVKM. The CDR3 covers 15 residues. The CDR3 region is CASSRYRGRLDEQFF. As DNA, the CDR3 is TGTGCCAGCAGTCGCTACAGGGGGCGGTTGGATGAGCAGTTCTTC.

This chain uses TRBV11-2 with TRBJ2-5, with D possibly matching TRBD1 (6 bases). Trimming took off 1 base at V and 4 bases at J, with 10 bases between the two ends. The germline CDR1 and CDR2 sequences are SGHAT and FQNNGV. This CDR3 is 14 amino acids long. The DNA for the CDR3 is TGTGCCAGCAGCTTAGCTCTAGGGGGAGAGACCCAGTACTTC. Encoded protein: CASSLALGGETQYF.